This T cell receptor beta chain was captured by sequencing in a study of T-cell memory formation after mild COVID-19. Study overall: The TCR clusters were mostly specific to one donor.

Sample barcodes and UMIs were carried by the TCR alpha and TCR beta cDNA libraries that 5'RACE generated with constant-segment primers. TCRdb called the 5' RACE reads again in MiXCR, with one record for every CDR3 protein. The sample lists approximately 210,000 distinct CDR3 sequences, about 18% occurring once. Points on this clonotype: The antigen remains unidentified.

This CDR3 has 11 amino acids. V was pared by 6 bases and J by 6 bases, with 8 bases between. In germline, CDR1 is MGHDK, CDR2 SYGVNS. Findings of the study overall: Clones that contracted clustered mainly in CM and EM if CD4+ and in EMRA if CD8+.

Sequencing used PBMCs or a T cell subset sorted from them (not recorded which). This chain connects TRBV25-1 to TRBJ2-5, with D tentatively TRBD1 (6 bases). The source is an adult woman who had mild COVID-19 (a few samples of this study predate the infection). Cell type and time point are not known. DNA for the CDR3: TGTGCCAGCAGCAGGGGTCAGACCCAGTACTTC. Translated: CASSRGQTQYF.